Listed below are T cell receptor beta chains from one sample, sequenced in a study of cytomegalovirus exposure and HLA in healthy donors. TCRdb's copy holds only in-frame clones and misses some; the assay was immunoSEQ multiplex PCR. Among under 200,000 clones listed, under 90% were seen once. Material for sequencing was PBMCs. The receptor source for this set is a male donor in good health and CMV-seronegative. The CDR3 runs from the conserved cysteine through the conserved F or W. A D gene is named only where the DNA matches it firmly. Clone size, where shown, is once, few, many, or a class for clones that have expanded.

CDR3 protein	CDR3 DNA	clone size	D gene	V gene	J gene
CASSFVAYEQYF	TGTGCCAGCAGTTTCGTTGCCTACGAGCAGTACTTC	-	-	TRBV28	TRBJ2-7
CAITPSGGYPPRSTDTQYF	TGTGCCATCACCCCTAGCGGGGGTTATCCCCCCCGTAGCACAGATACGCAGTATTTT	-	TRBD2	TRBV10-3	TRBJ2-3
CASSLVGQGNEKLFF	TGTGCCAGCAGCTTAGTAGGACAGGGTAATGAAAAACTGTTTTTT	-	TRBD1	TRBV13	TRBJ1-4
CASSESGGEKKAFF	TGCGCCAGCAGTGAGTCGGGGGGAGAGAAAAAAGCTTTCTTT	few	-	TRBV10-1	TRBJ1-1
CASSPDRAQETQYF	TGTGCCAGCTCACCAGACAGAGCCCAAGAGACCCAGTACTTC	-	-	TRBV18	TRBJ2-5
CATSRESGLAGGVYEQYF	TGTGCCACCAGCCGAGAGTCAGGACTAGCGGGAGGGGTATACGAGCAGTACTTC	-	TRBD2	TRBV15	TRBJ2-7
CASSPTQASTDTQYF	TGCGCCAGCAGTCCTACCCAGGCTAGCACAGATACGCAGTATTTT	-	-	TRBV5-1	TRBJ2-3
CASSRRRGGTSNSPLHF	TGTGCCAGCAGCCGTCGACGGGGGGGAACGAGTAATTCACCCCTCCACTTT	-	-	TRBV7-8	TRBJ1-6
CASSFPGTWANHVWNEQFF	TGTGCCAGCAGTTTCCCAGGGACTTGGGCGAACCACGTTTGGAATGAGCAGTTCTTC	-	-	TRBV28	TRBJ2-1
CASSPPRGASSYEQYF	TGTGCCAGCTCACCACCACGGGGGGCGAGCTCCTACGAGCAGTACTTC	-	-	TRBV18	TRBJ2-7
CASSLEGQGGYEQYF	TGTGCCAGCAGCTTAGAGGGACAGGGTGGGTACGAGCAGTACTTC	-	TRBD1	TRBV7-3	TRBJ2-7
CASDSGTYNEQFF	TGTGCTAGCGATAGCGGGACTTACAATGAGCAGTTCTTC	-	TRBD2	TRBV12-5	TRBJ2-1
CASSRLRGQGWTGELFF	TGTGCCAGCAGCCGACTCCGGGGACAGGGGTGGACCGGGGAGCTGTTTTTT	-	TRBD1	TRBV7-2	TRBJ2-2
CASSSPGQSNEKLFF	TGTGCCAGCTCAAGTCCGGGACAGTCAAATGAAAAACTGTTTTTT	-	TRBD1	TRBV18	TRBJ1-4
CSVWDLAQYF	TGCAGCGTGTGGGACTTAGCGCAGTACTTC	-	-	TRBV29-1	TRBJ2-7
CAGGTGDTEAFF	TGCGCCGGCGGGACAGGGGACACTGAAGCTTTCTTT	few	TRBD1	TRBV4-1	TRBJ1-1